This T cell receptor beta chain was profiled in a study of memory CD4+ T cells and cytomegalovirus serostatus. CDR3 length: 14 residues. V was clipped by 5 bases and J by 4 bases; unmatched bases: 5. Germline V CDR1 and CDR2: SGHTA, FQGNSA. The sort gate was single viable CD3+CD4+CD8-CD45RO+ cells for memory CD4+ T cells. Libraries were prepared by immunoSEQ multiplex PCR; TCRdb keeps only in-frame clonotypes and omits some of them. The sample lists 85,000 to 100,000 clones; 80% were seen once. The sequencing input was memory CD4+ T cells from blood. The sequence derives from an adult in good health and CMV-seropositive. V gene TRBV7-2 combines with J gene TRBJ2-7; 10 bases map to TRBD2. The CDR3 DNA is TGTGCCAGCAGCCAGACTAGCGGGCTATACGAGCAGTACTTC. The encoded protein is CASSQTSGLYEQYF.